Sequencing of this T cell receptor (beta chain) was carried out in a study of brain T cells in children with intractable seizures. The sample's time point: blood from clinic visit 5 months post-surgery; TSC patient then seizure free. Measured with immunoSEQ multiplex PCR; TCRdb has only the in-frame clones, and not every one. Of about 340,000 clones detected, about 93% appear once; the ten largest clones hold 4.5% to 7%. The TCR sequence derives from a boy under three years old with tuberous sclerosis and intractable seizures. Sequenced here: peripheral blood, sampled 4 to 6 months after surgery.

The CDR3 reads CASRKDRDTDTQYF. DNA for the CDR3: TGTGCCAGCAGGAAGGACAGAGACACAGATACGCAGTATTTT. This chain connects TRBV6-4 to TRBJ2-3; a possible D gene is TRBD1 (6 bases). Trimming cost V 6 bases and J 2 bases, with 12 bases left between them. This CDR3 contains 14 residues. The germline CDR1 and CDR2 sequences are MRHNA and SNTAGT.